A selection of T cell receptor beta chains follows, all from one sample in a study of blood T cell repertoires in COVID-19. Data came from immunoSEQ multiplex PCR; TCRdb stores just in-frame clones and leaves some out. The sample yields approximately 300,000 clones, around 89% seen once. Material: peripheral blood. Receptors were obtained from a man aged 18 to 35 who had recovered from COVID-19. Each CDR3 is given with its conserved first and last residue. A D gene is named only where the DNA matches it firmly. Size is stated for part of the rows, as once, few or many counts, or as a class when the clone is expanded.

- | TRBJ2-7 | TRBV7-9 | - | TGTGCCAGCAACCCGACAGAGCCCTACGAGCAGTACTTC | CASNPTEPYEQYF
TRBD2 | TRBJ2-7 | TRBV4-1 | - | TGCGCCAGCAGCCGGGAGCGGGACTCCTACGAGCAGTACTTC | CASSRERDSYEQYF
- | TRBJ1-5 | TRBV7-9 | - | TGTGCCAGCAGCTACTATTCGACGGGGGAACAGCCCCAGCATTTT | CASSYYSTGEQPQHF
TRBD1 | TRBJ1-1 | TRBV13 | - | TGTGCCAGCAGCCCTGTGACAGGGGGGACTGAAGCTTTCTTT | CASSPVTGGTEAFF
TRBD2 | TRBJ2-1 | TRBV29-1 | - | TGCAGCGCTGAAGGGTGGACTAGCGTAAACAATGAGCAGTTCTTC | CSAEGWTSVNNEQFF
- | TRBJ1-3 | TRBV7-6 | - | TGTGCCAGCAGCTTAGGTAGGGGCAGCCTGGATCCTGGAAACACCATATATTTT | CASSLGRGSLDPGNTIYF
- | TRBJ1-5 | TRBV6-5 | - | TGTGCCAGCAGGATCCTCAGGGATAGCAATCAGCCCCAGCATTTT | CASRILRDSNQPQHF
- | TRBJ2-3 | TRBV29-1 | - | TGCAGCGTTGCTCGGGGACACAACACAGATACGCAGTATTTT | CSVARGHNTDTQYF
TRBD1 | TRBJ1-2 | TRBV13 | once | TGTGCCAGCAGCGAGGGACAGAATGGCTACACCTTC | CASSEGQNGYTF
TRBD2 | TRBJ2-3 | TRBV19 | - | TGTGCCAGTAATAGCGGGGATTCGACAGATACGCAGTATTTT | CASNSGDSTDTQYF
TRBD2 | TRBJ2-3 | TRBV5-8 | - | TGTGCCACCAGTCCTGGACTAGCGGGGAACACAGATACGCAGTATTTT | CATSPGLAGNTDTQYF
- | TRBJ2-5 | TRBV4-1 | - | TGCGCCAGCAGCCACCACCCCTATTTGGGCGGGACAGATCAAGAGACCCAGTACTTC | CASSHHPYLGGTDQETQYF
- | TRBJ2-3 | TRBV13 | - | TGTGCCAGCAGCTTAGAAACTACTAGCACAGATACGCAGTATTTT | CASSLETTSTDTQYF
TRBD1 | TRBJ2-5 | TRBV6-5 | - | TGTGCCAGCAGTCACAGGGGGATCCAAGAGACCCAGTACTTC | CASSHRGIQETQYF
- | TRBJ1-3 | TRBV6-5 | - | TGTGCCAGCGAAACAGGGACTAACTCTGGAAACACCATATATTTT | CASETGTNSGNTIYF
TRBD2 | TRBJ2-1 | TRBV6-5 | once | TGTGCCAGCAGATATAGCGGGAGTCTGTTCTTC | CASRYSGSLFF
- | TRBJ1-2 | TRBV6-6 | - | TGTGCCAGCAGTCCTGGCACCTATGGCTACACCTTC | CASSPGTYGYTF
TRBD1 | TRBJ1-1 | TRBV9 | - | TGTGCCAGCAGCGCCACAGGGGTGGGTGAAGCTTTCTTT | CASSATGVGEAFF
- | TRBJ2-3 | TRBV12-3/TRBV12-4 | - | TGTGCCAGCAGGTCCTTCCTCGGAGATACGCAGTATTTT | CASRSFLGDTQYF
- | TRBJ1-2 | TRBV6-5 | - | TGTGCCAGCAGTTCGTCAGGGGCGGACCTGTACTATGGCTACACCTTC | CASSSSGADLYYGYTF
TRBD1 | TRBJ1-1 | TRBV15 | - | TGTGCCACCAGCAGTCCGGGACAGGGGAACACTGAAGCTTTCTTT | CATSSPGQGNTEAFF
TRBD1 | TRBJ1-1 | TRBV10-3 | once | TGTGCCATCAGTGAACCAGGACAGGGCCGGTCTGAAGCTTTCTTT | CAISEPGQGRSEAFF
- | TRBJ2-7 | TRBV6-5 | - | TGTGCCAGCATTCAAAGGGGGTACGAGCAGTACTTC | CASIQRGYEQYF
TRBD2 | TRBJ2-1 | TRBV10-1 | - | TGCGCCAGCAGTGAGCAGCGGGAGATCAATGAGCAGTTCTTC | CASSEQREINEQFF
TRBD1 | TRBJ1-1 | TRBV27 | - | TGTGCCAGCAGAAGGGCGACAGGGCTGGGCACTGAAGCTTTCTTT | CASRRATGLGTEAFF
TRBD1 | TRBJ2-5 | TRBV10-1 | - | TGCGCCAGCAGTGAGTCCAGGGGGCTCGGGGAGACCCAGTACTTC | CASSESRGLGETQYF
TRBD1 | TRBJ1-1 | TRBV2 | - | TGTGCCAGCAACATTCCCATCAACATCCGCCCGGGACAGGGGTTTTCGGGCACTGAAGCTTTCTTT | CASNIPINIRPGQGFSGTEAFF
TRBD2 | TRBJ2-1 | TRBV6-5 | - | TGTGCCAGCAGTTCCGGGACTAGCGAGTTCTTC | CASSSGTSEFF
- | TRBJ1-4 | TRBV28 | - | TGTGCCAGCAGTTATAACAGTAAGCATGAAAAACTGTTTTTT | CASSYNSKHEKLFF
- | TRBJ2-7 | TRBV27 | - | TGTGCCAGCAGGCTCAGGGGGGAGAGCTCCTACGAGCAGTACTTC | CASRLRGESSYEQYF
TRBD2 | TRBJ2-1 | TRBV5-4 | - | TGTGCCAGCAGCTTGGGGACTAGTTTCTCCAATGAGCAGTTCTTC | CASSLGTSFSNEQFF
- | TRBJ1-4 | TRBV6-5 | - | TGTGCCAGCAGTCTATCCACCGCGGGGGAAAAACTGTTTTTT | CASSLSTAGEKLFF
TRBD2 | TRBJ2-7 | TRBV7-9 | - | TGTGCCAGCAGCTTATCGGCAAGCGGGAGGGACGAGCAGTACTTC | CASSLSASGRDEQYF
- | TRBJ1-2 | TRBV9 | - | TGTGCCAGCAGCGGGGGAGCTGCTAACTATGGCTACACCTTC | CASSGGAANYGYTF
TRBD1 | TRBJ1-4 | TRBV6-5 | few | TGTGCCAGCAGTAAGGGACAGGCAACTAATGAAAAACTGTTTTTT | CASSKGQATNEKLFF
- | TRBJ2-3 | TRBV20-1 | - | TGCAGTGCTAGTTTCCTCAGAGGCCGGCATACGCAGTATTTT | CSASFLRGRHTQYF
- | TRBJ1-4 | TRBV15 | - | TGTGCCACCAGCGGCCGGGACAAGGAAAAACTGTTTTTT | CATSGRDKEKLFF
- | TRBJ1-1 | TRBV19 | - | TGTGCCAGTAGTATAGTGGCCAGGGGAAGTACTGAAGCTTTCTTT | CASSIVARGSTEAFF
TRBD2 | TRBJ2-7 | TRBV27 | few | TGTGCCAGCAGTTTATCCAGCGGGGCCGCCTACGAGCAGTACTTC | CASSLSSGAAYEQYF
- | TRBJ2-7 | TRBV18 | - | TGTGCCAGCTCACCTTCTGGACGCCCGGGATACGAGCAGTACTTC | CASSPSGRPGYEQYF
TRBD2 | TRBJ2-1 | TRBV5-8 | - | TGTGCCAGCAGCTTTGGGACTAGTCTACACAATGAGCAGTTCTTC | CASSFGTSLHNEQFF
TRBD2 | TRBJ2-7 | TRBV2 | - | TGTGCCAGCAACCCCCAGCGGGGTAAGTCCTACGAGCAGTACTTC | CASNPQRGKSYEQYF
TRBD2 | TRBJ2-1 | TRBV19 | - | TGTGCCAGTAGCCCGACAAGCGGACTAGCGGGGAATTACAATGAGCAGTTCTTC | CASSPTSGLAGNYNEQFF
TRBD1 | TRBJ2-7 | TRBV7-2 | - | TGTGCCAGCAGCTTAATAGGGACAGGGAACTACGAGCAGTACTTC | CASSLIGTGNYEQYF
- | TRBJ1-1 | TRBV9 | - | TGTGCCAGCAGCGTGGGGCGGAACACTGAAGCTTTCTTT | CASSVGRNTEAFF
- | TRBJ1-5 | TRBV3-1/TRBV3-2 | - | TGTGCCAGCAGCCAAGATACGGTCAATCAGCCCCAGCATTTT | CASSQDTVNQPQHF
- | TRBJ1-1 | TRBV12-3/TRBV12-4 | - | TGTGCCAGCAGTTTCTCGGACACTGAAGCTTTCTTT | CASSFSDTEAFF
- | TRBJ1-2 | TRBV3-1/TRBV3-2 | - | TGTGCCAGCAGCCAAGTTAGTACTTCCAATGGCTACACCTTC | CASSQVSTSNGYTF
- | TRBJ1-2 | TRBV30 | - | TGTGCCTGGAGATGGGAAGGGGCGGACTATGGCTACACCTTC | CAWRWEGADYGYTF